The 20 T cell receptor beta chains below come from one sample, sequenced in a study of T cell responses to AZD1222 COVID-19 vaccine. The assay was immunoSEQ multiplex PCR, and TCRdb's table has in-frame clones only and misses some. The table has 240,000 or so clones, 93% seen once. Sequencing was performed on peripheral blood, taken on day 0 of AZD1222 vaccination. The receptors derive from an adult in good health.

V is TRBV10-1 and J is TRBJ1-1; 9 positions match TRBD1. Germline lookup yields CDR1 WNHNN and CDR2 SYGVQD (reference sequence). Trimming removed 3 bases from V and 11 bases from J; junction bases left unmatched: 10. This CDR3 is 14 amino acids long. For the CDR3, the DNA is TGCGCCAGCAGTGACGCCGGGACAGGGTCCATGGCTTTCTTT. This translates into CASSDAGTGSMAFF.

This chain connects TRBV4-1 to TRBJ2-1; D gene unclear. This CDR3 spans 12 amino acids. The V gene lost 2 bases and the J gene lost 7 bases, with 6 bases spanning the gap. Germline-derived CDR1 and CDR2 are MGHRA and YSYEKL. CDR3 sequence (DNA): TGCGCCAGCAGCCAAATAATGAATGAGCAGTTCTTC. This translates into CASSQIMNEQFF.

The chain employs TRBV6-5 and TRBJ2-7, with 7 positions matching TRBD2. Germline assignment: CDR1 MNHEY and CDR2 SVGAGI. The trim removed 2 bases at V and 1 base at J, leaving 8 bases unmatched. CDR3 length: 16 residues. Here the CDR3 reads CASSYTHPRESYEQYF. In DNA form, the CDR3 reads TGTGCCAGCAGTTACACTCACCCGCGGGAGTCCTACGAGCAGTACTTC.

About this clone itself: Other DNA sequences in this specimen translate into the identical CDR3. The CDR3 nucleotides are TGTGCCAGCTCACTCGACCGGAACACTGAAGCTTTCTTT. It translates to CASSLDRNTEAFF. The chain links TRBV18 to TRBJ1-1; D is ambiguous. CDR3 length equals 13 residues. Germline CDR1 reads KGHSH; CDR2 reads LQKENI. Trimming cost V 4 bases and J 1 base, with 7 bases left between them.

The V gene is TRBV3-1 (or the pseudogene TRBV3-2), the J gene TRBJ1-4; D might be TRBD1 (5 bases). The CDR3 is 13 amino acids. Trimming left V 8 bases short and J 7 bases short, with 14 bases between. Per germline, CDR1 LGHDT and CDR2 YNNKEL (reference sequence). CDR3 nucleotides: TGTGCCAGCGGATCCCAGGGAGGTGAAAAACTGTTTTTT. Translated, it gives CASGSQGGEKLFF.

In DNA, the CDR3 is TGTGCCAGCAGCGTGGACAGGGGGAATCAGCCCCAGCATTTT. It yields the protein CASSVDRGNQPQHF. The chain links TRBV5-4 to TRBJ1-5; 10 nucleotides agree with TRBD1. Germline values: CDR1 SGHNT, CDR2 YYREEE (reference sequence). CDR3 length: 14 residues. After removal of 4 bases from V and 4 bases from J, the junction contained 2 bases not matched to a gene.

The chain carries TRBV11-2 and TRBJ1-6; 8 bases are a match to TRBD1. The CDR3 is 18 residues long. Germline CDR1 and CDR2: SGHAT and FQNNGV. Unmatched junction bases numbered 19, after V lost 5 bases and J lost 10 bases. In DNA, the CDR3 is TGTGCCAGCAGCCCAAGGGACAGGCGGGCCCCCTATGAGTCACCCCTCCACTTT. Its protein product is CASSPRDRRAPYESPLHF.

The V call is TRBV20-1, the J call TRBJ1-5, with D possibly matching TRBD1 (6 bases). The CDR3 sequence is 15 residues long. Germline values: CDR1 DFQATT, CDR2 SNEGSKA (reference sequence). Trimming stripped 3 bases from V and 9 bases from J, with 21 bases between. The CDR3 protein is CSASRVGQNGGPQHF. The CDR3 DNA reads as TGCAGTGCTAGTCGAGTTGGACAGAACGGCGGGCCCCAGCATTTT.

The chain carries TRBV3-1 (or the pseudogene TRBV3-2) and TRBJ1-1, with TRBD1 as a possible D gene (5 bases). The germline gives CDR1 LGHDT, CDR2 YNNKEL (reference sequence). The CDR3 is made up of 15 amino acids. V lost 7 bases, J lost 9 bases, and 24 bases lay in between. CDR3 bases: TGTGCCAGCAACCCGGAGGGCAGGGAGAAGGGTCAAGCTTTCTTT. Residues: CASNPEGREKGQAFF.

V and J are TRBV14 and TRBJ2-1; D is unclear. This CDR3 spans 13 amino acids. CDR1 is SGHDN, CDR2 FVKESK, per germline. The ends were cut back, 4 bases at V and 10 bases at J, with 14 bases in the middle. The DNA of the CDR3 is TGTGCCAGCAGCCGTGATCCGGGCCTAGAGCAGTTCTTC. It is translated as CASSRDPGLEQFF.

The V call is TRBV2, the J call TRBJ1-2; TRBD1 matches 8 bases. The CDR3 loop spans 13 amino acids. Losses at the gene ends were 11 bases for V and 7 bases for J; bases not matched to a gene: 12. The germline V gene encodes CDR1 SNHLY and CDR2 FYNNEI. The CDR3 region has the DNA TGTGCCGGGGGGGGACAGGATTCTCGTGGCTACACCTTC. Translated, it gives CAGGGQDSRGYTF.

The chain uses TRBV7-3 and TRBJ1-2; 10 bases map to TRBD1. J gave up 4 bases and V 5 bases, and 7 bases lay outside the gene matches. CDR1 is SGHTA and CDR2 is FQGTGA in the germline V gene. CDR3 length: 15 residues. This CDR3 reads CASSLTGQGTYGYTF. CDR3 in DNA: TGTGCCAGCAGCCTGACGGGACAGGGGACCTATGGCTACACCTTC.

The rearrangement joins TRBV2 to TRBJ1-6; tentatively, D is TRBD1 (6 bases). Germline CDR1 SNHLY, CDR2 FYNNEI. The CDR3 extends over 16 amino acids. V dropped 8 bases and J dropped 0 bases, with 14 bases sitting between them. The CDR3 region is CASGGQSSSYNSPLHF. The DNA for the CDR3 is TGTGCCAGCGGAGGACAGTCAAGCTCCTATAATTCACCCCTCCACTTT. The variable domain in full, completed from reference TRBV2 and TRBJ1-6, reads EPEVTQTPSHQVTQMGQEVILRCVPISNHLYFYWYRQILGQKVEFLVSFYNNEISEKSEIFDDQFSVERPDGSNFTLKIRSTKLEDSAMYFCASGGQSSSYNSPLHFGNGTRLTVT.

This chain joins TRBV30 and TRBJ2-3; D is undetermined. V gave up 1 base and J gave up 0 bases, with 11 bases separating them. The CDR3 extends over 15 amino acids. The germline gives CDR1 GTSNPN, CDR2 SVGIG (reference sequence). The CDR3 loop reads CAWSGGKGSTDTQYF. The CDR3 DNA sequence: TGTGCCTGGAGTGGGGGTAAGGGTAGCACAGATACGCAGTATTTT.

The CDR3 coding sequence is TGTGCTAGTGGCTTAAAAGGGTGTACCTACGAGCAGTACTTC. Its protein product is CASGLKGCTYEQYF. The V and J genes are TRBV12-5 and TRBJ2-7, with D uncertain. Per germline, CDR1 LGHNT and CDR2 FRNRAP. The CDR3 covers 14 residues. V was clipped by 6 bases and J by 2 bases, with 14 bases between them.

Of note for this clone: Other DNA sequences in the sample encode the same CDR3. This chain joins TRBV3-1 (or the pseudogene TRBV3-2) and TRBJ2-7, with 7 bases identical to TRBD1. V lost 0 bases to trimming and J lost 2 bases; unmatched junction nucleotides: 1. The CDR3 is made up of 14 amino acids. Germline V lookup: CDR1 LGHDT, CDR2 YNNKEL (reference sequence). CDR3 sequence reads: CASSQEGTAYEQYF. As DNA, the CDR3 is TGTGCCAGCAGCCAAGAAGGGACAGCCTACGAGCAGTACTTC.

The CDR3 coding sequence is TGTGCCAGCAGCTCCCTACAGGGGGCGGGCTACACCTTC. This sequence encodes CASSSLQGAGYTF. The J gene is TRBJ1-2, the V gene TRBV7-8, with TRBD1 identical over 9 bases. The CDR3 contains 13 residues. Germline V gene data show CDR1 as SGHVS and CDR2 as FQNEAQ. J gave up 8 bases and V 4 bases, and 5 bases lay outside the gene matches.

Written as DNA, the CDR3 is TGCGCCAGCAGCCACAGGGGTGGCACAGATACGCAGTATTTT. As protein: CASSHRGGTDTQYF. The V gene is TRBV4-1, the J gene TRBJ2-3; the D gene is possibly TRBD1 (6 bases). Germline V CDR1 and CDR2: MGHRA, YSYEKL. Trimming cost V 3 bases and J 1 base, with 8 bases left between them. The CDR3 spans 14 residues.

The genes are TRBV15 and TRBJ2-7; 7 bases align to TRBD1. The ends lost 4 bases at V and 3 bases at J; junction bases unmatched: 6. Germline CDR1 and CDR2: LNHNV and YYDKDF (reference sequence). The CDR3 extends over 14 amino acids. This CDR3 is CATSKGDSYYEQYF. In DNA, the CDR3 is TGTGCCACCAGCAAAGGGGACAGCTACTACGAGCAGTACTTC.

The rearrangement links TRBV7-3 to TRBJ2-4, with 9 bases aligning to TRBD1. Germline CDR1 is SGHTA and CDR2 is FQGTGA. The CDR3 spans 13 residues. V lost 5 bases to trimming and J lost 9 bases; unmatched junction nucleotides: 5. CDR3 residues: CASSEQGAGIQYF. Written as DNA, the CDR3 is TGTGCCAGCAGCGAACAGGGGGCTGGCATTCAGTACTTC.